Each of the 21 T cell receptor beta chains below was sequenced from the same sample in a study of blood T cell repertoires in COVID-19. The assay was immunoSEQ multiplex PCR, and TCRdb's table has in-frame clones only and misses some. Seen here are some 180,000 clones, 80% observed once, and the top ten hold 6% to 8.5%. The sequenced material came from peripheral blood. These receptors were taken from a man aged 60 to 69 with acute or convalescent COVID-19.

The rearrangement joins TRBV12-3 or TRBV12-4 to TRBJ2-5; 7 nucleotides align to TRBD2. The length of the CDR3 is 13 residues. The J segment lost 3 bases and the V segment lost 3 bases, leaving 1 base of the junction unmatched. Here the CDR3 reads CASSLGGEETQYF. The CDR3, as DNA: TGTGCCAGCAGTTTGGGAGGGGAAGAGACCCAGTACTTC.

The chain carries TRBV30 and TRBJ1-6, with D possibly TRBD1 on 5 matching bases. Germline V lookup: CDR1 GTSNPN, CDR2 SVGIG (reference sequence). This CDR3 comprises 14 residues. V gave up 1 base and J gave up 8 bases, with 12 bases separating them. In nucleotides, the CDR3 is TGTGCCTGGAGTGCAGGGTCAGGTTATTCACCCCTCCACTTT. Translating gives CAWSAGSGYSPLHF.

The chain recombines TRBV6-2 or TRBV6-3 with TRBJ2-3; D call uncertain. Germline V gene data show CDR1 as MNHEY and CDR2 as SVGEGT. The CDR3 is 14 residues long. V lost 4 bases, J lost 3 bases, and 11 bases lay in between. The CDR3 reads CASSFTYSTDTQYF. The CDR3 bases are TGTGCCAGCAGTTTCACTTATAGTACAGATACGCAGTATTTT.

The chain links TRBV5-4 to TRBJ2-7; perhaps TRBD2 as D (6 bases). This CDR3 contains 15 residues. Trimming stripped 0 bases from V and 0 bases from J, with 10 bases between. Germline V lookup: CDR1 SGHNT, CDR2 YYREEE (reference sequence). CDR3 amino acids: CASSLGGLTSYEQYF. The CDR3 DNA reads TGTGCCAGCAGCTTGGGGGGACTGACCTCCTACGAGCAGTACTTC.

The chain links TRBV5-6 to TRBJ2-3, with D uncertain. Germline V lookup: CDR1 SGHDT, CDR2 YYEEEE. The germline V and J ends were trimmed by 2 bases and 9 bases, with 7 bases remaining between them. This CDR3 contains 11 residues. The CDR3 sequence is CASSFRQTQYF. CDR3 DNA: TGTGCCAGCAGCTTTAGACAAACGCAGTATTTT.

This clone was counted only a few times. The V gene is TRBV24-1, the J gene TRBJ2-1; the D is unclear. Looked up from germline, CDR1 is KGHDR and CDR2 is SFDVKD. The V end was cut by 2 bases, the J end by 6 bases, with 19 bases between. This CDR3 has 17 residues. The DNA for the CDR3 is TGTGCCACCAGTGATTGGAACAGCCGGATCTCTTTCAATGAGCAGTTCTTC. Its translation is CATSDWNSRISFNEQFF.

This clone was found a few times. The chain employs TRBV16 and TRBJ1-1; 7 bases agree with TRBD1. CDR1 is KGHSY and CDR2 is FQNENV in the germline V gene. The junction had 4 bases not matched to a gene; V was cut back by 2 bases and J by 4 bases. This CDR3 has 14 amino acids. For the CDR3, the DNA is TGTGCCAGCAGCCAAGGGCCAGGGGGCACTGAAGCTTTCTTT. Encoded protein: CASSQGPGGTEAFF.

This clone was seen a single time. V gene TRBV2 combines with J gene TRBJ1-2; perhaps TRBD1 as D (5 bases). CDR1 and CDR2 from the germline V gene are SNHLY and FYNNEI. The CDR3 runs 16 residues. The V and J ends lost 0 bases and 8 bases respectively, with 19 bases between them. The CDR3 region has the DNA TGTGCCAGCAGTGAAGCGCAGGTTGGGGCCGGTGAAGGCTACACCTTC. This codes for CASSEAQVGAGEGYTF.

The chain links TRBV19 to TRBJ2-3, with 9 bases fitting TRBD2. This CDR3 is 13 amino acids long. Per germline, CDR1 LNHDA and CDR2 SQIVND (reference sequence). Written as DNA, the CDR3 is TGTGCTTCTAGCGGGACTCTCACAGATACGCAGTATTTT. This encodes CASSGTLTDTQYF. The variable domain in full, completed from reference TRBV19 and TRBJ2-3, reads DGGITQSPKYLFRKEGQNVTLSCEQNLNHDAMYWYRQDPGQGLRLIYYSQIVNDFQKGDIAEGYSVSREKKESFPLTVTSAQKNPTAFYLCASSGTLTDTQYFGPGTRLTVL.

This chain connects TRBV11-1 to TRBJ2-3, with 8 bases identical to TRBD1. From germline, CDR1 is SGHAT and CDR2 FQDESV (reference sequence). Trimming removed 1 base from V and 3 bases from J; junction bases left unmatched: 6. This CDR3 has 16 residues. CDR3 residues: CASSLESTGGTDTQYF. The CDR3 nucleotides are TGTGCCAGCAGCTTAGAATCTACAGGGGGGACAGATACGCAGTATTTT.

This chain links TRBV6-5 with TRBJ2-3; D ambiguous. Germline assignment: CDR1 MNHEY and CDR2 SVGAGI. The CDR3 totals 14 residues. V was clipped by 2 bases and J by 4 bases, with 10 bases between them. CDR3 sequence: CASSYQYIADTQYF. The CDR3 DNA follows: TGTGCCAGCAGTTACCAATACATCGCAGATACGCAGTATTTT.

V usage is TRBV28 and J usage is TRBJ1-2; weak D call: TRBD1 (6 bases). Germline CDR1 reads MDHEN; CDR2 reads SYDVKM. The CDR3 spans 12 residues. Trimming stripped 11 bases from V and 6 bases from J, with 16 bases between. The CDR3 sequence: CAGESGANGYTF. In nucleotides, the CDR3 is TGTGCCGGGGAATCAGGGGCAAATGGCTACACCTTC.

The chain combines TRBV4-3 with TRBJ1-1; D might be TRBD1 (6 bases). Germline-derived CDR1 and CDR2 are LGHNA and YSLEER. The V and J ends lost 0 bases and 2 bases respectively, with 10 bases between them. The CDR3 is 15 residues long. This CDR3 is CASSQDQGINTEAFF. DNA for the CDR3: TGCGCCAGCAGCCAAGATCAGGGGATTAACACTGAAGCTTTCTTT.

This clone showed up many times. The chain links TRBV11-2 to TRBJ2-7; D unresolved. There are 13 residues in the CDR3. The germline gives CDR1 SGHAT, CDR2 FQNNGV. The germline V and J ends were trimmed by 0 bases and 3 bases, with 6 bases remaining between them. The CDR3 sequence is CASSLEAGYEQYF. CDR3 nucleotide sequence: TGTGCCAGCAGCTTAGAGGCAGGCTACGAGCAGTACTTC.

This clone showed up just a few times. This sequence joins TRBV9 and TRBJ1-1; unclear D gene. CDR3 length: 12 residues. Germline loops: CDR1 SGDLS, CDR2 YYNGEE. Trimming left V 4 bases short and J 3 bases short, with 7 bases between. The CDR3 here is CASSRRDTEAFF. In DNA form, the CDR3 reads TGTGCCAGCAGCCGGAGGGACACTGAAGCTTTCTTT.

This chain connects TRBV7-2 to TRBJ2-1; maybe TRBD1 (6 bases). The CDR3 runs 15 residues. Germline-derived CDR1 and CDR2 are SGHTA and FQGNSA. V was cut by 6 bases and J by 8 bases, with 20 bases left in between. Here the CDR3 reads CASRKGVFGGDEQFF. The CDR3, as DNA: TGTGCCAGCAGGAAGGGGGTATTTGGCGGCGATGAGCAGTTCTTC.

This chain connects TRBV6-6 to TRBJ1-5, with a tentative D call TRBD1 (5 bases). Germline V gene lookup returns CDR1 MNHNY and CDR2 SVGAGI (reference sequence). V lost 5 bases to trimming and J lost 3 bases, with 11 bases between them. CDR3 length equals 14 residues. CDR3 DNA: TGTGCCAGCAGTGGGCAGGGATCCAATCAGCCCCAGCATTTT. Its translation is CASSGQGSNQPQHF.

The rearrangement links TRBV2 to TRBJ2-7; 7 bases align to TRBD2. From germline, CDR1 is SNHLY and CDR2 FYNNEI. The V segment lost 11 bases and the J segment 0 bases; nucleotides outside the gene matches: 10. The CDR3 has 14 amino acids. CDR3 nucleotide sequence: TGTGCCCTTCTACGGTCTAGCGGCTCCTACGAGCAGTACTTC. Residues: CALLRSSGSYEQYF.

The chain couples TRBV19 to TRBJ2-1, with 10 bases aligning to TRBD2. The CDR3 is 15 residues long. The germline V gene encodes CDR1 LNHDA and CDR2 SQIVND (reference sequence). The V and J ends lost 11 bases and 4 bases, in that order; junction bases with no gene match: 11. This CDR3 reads CASSGGTSEYNEQFF. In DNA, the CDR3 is TGTGCCTCGAGTGGGGGGACTAGCGAATACAATGAGCAGTTCTTC.

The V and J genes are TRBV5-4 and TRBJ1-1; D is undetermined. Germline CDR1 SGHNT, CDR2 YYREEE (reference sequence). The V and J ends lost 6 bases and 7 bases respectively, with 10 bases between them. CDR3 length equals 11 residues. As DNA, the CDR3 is TGTGCCAGCAATTTTGGCGGTGAAGCTTTCTTT. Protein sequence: CASNFGGEAFF.

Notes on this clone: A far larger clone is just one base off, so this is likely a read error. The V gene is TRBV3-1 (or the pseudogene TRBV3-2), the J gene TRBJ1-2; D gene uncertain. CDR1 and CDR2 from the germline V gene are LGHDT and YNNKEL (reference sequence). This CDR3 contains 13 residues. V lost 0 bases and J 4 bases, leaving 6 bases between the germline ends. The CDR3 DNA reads TGTGCCAGCAGCCAAGATTTCGGCTATGGCTACACCTTC. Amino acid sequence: CASSQDFGYGYTF.